The rows below give T cell receptor beta chains drawn from one sample of a study of T cell repertoires in aging, cancer and after chemotherapy. TCRdb fed the multiplex PCR reads into MiXCR, producing one record per CDR3 protein. The sample includes approximately 1,500 distinct CDR3 sequences, 55% to 60% of them seen just once. Sequencing was performed on blood. The receptors originated from a human donor with a blood cancer. Both conserved end residues are part of each CDR3. D genes are given only for firm matches. Clone size appears in some rows only: once, few, many, or a class for an expanded clone.

TRBV5-6	TRBJ1-6	NA	NA	CASSTYRTVYNSPLHF	TGTGCCAGCAGCACATATCGGACAGTCTATAATTCACCCCTCCACTTT
TRBV12-3/TRBV12-4	TRBJ1-3	few	TRBD1	CASSPLVGGTSGNTIYF	TGTGCCAGCAGTCCCTTGGTAGGGGGCACCTCTGGAAACACCATATATTTT
TRBV6-5	TRBJ2-7	few	NA	CASSPGYAREQYF	TGTGCCAGCAGCCCGGGGTACGCGCGCGAGCAGTACTTC
TRBV19	TRBJ1-2	NA	NA	CASSIGQGYGYTF	TGTGCCAGTAGTATTGGGCAGGGCTATGGCTACACCTTC
TRBV6-2/TRBV6-3	TRBJ1-1	NA	TRBD1	CASRTGTTEAFF	TGTGCCAGCAGGACAGGGACCACTGAAGCTTTCTTT
TRBV6-2/TRBV6-3	TRBJ1-5	NA	NA	CASRTGINQPQHF	TGTGCCAGCAGGACAGGTATCAATCAGCCCCAGCATTTT
TRBV6-5	TRBJ1-4	once	NA	CASGRQARREKLFF	TGTGCCAGCGGGCGTCAGGCAAGGCGTGAAAAACTGTTTTTT
TRBV19	TRBJ2-2	few	NA	CASSMRGDTGELFF	TGTGCCAGTAGTATGAGGGGGGACACCGGGGAGCTGTTTTTT
TRBV27	TRBJ2-1	NA	NA	CATSPGTSSYNEQFF	TGTGCCACCTCGCCGGGCACAAGCTCCTACAATGAGCAGTTCTTC
TRBV20-1	TRBJ1-2	NA	NA	CSAPPVVTGDVTF	TGCAGTGCTCCACCTGTGGTAACGGGCGACGTCACCTTC
TRBV20-1	TRBJ1-1	NA	NA	CSALIFPLNTEAFF	TGCAGTGCTTTGATATTCCCCTTGAACACTGAAGCTTTCTTT
TRBV6-5	TRBJ2-3	few	TRBD2	CASSYGTSVGSDTQYF	TGTGCCAGCAGTTACGGGACTAGCGTCGGGTCGGATACGCAGTATTTT
TRBV12-3/TRBV12-4	TRBJ2-1	NA	NA	CASSLGHHYAEQFF	TGTGCAAGCAGCTTAGGACACCACTATGCTGAGCAGTTCTTC
TRBV7-2	TRBJ2-7	NA	TRBD2	CASSVSGEFYEQYF	TGTGCCAGCAGCGTTAGCGGGGAGTTCTACGAGCAGTACTTC
TRBV7-6	TRBJ2-1	NA	NA	CASSLGGSYNEQFF	TGTGCCAGCAGCTTGGGGGGATCCTACAATGAGCAGTTCTTC
TRBV19	TRBJ2-5	NA	TRBD2	CASSIGTSGGVLETQYF	TGTGCCAGTAGTATCGGGACTAGCGGGGGGGTATTGGAGACCCAGTACTTC
TRBV27	TRBJ1-5	few	NA	CASSYRWGGQDNQPQHF	TGTGCCAGCAGTTATAGGTGGGGTGGGCAGGACAATCAGCCCCAGCATTTT
TRBV7-2	TRBJ2-1	NA	TRBD1	CASSSTGGPYNEQFF	TGTGCCAGCAGTTCTACAGGGGGCCCCTACAATGAGCAGTTCTTC
TRBV7-6	TRBJ2-7	few	NA	CASSSFRSDEQYF	TGTGCCAGCAGCTCTTTCCGGTCCGACGAGCAGTACTTC
TRBV19	TRBJ1-2	NA	TRBD1	CASSLGQGTRGYTF	TGTGCCAGCAGCCTGGGACAGGGTACGCGTGGCTACACCTTC
TRBV27	TRBJ2-3	few	TRBD1	CASSPLRTGGSADTQYF	TGTGCCAGCAGCCCCCTCAGGACAGGGGGCTCCGCAGATACGCAGTATTTT
TRBV27	TRBJ2-5	NA	NA	CASSDVGQREETQYF	TGTGCCAGCAGTGATGTTGGACAACGCGAAGAGACCCAGTACTTC
TRBV12-3/TRBV12-4	TRBJ2-1	NA	TRBD2	CASSSYRGLADSYNEQFF	TGTGCCAGCAGCTCCTACCGCGGACTAGCAGATTCCTACAATGAGCAGTTCTTC
TRBV29-1	TRBJ2-7	NA	TRBD2	CSVEEVAGVSFEYF	TGCAGCGTTGAAGAGGTAGCGGGAGTTAGCTTTGAGTACTTC
TRBV5-6	TRBJ2-3	few	NA	CASSFLQTDTQYF	TGTGCCAGCAGCTTCCTTCAGACAGATACGCAGTATTTT
TRBV20-1	TRBJ2-3	NA	TRBD2	CSAPRRREGRDTQYF	TGCAGTGCCCCGCGTCGGCGGGAGGGGCGAGATACGCAGTATTTT
TRBV18	TRBJ1-6	few	TRBD1	CASSPEGGSSPLHF	TGTGCCAGCTCACCGGAAGGGGGCAGTTCACCCCTCCACTTT
TRBV12-3/TRBV12-4	TRBJ1-1	medium-sized	NA	CASSLGPNTEAFF	TGTGCCAGCAGTTTAGGTCCGAACACTGAAGCTTTCTTT
TRBV12-3/TRBV12-4	TRBJ2-6	NA	TRBD1	CASSSQGAPGANVLTF	TGTGCCAGCAGTTCACAGGGGGCGCCTGGGGCCAACGTCCTGACTTTC
TRBV18	TRBJ1-5	once	TRBD1	CASSPIAQGANQPQHF	TGTGCCAGCTCACCAATTGCGCAGGGGGCTAATCAGCCCCAGCATTTT
TRBV12-3/TRBV12-4	TRBJ2-2	few	NA	CASIGTNTGELFF	TGTGCCAGCATAGGCACAAACACCGGGGAGCTGTTTTTT
TRBV12-3/TRBV12-4	TRBJ2-7	NA	TRBD1	CASRGDSPLYF	TGTGCCAGCAGGGGGGACAGTCCCCTTTACTTC
TRBV7-6	TRBJ2-3	few	NA	CASSRDTDTQYF	TGTGCCAGCAGCCGCGACACAGATACGCAGTATTTT
TRBV5-1	TRBJ1-2	NA	NA	CASSWGTAGAGGYTF	TGCGCCAGCAGCTGGGGGACCGCGGGCGCCGGTGGCTACACCTTC
TRBV5-6	TRBJ1-1	NA	TRBD1	CASRHRGSGNTKAFF	TGTGCCAGCAGACACAGGGGCTCGGGTAACACTAAAGCTTTCTTT
TRBV27	TRBJ2-7	NA	TRBD1	CASSPEPTGYDEQYF	TGTGCCAGCAGTCCAGAGCCGACAGGGTACGACGAGCAGTACTTC
TRBV6-4	TRBJ2-7	NA	NA	CASSDSGGYYEQYF	TGTGCCAGCAGTGACTCAGGAGGGTACTACGAGCAGTACTTC
TRBV20-1	TRBJ1-4	large	TRBD1	CSAGDSRLFPF	TGCAGTGCTGGGGACAGTAGGCTCTTTCCTTTT
TRBV6-5	TRBJ2-3	NA	NA	CASSYWGAGVEDTQYF	TGTGCCAGCAGCTACTGGGGAGCAGGGGTTGAAGATACGCAGTATTTT
TRBV20-1	TRBJ2-1	NA	NA	CSAGQPLYNEQFF	TGCAGTGCTGGACAACCCCTGTACAATGAGCAGTTCTTC
TRBV5-6	TRBJ1-6	NA	NA	CASSLWDKPFSPLHF	TGTGCCAGCAGCTTATGGGACAAGCCATTTTCACCCCTCCACTTT
TRBV30	TRBJ2-3	few	TRBD2	CAWSVRTSGTRGDTQYF	TGTGCCTGGAGTGTACGGACTAGCGGGACTCGGGGAGATACGCAGTATTTT
TRBV19	TRBJ2-5	NA	TRBD2	CASSIGLAGGRRTQYF	TGTGCCAGTAGTATAGGGCTAGCGGGAGGCCGGAGGACCCAGTACTTC
TRBV19	TRBJ1-1	medium-sized	TRBD1	CASSAGTGVSTEAFF	TGTGCCAGTAGTGCCGGGACAGGGGTATCGACTGAAGCTTTCTTT
TRBV10-3	TRBJ1-1	few	TRBD1	CAIRRDSSGTEAFF	TGTGCCATCAGACGGGACAGTTCTGGGACTGAAGCTTTCTTT
TRBV5-6	TRBJ1-2	NA	TRBD1	CASSLDEANGGGLRNTF	TGTGCCAGCAGCTTGGATGAGGCAAACGGAGGGGGCCTTAGAAACACCTTC
TRBV24-1	TRBJ1-5	NA	NA	CATSDYPGLDRSPQHF	TGTGCCACCAGTGATTACCCGGGACTCGACCGGTCGCCCCAGCATTTT
TRBV6-5	TRBJ1-6	NA	NA	CASSYSPPGFSWHSPLHF	TGTGCCAGCAGTTACTCCCCTCCAGGGTTTTCCTGGCATTCACCCCTCCACTTT
TRBV7-9	TRBJ2-7	few	NA	CASSQDHAGGYEQYF	TGTGCCAGCAGCCAAGATCATGCAGGGGGGTACGAGCAGTACTTC
TRBV7-6	TRBJ2-2	once	NA	CASTLSRAVTGELFF	TGTGCCAGCACCTTATCACGGGCGGTCACCGGGGAGCTGTTTTTT
TRBV19	TRBJ2-7	few	NA	CASSMRADSTYEQYF	TGTGCCAGTAGTATGAGAGCCGACAGCACCTACGAGCAGTACTTC
TRBV20-1	TRBJ2-6	few	NA	CSARTPGLGANVLTF	TGCAGTGCCAGGACGCCGGGACTGGGGGCCAACGTCCTGACTTTC
TRBV7-2	TRBJ2-5	once	TRBD1	CASSRDSNQETQYF	TGTGCCAGCAGCAGGGACAGTAACCAAGAGACCCAGTACTTC